The clone carrying this T cell receptor (beta chain) has just a few counts. Its target is not known. V lost 7 bases, J lost 0 bases, and 11 bases stayed unmatched. The CDR3 runs 18 residues. Germline V lookup: CDR1 SEHNR, CDR2 FQNEAQ (reference sequence). This record belongs to a study of T cell repertoires in cytomegalovirus infection. Study as a whole: Public TCR beta signatures indicated both CMV infection and matching HLA type.

Broader study findings: Dominating the ex vivo response were TCR beta clonotypes that were CMV-specific and HLA-C-restricted.

TCRdb itself ran the reads through MiXCR, one entry per CDR3 protein. The sample has 50,000 to 65,000 distinct CDR3 sequences, around a fifth seen once. The rearrangement links TRBV7-9 to TRBJ2-6; the match to TRBD1 covers 8 bases. Material: CD8+ T cells from cultured PBMCs, obtained from culture after CMV antigen stimulation. This clonotype was obtained from a human donor in good health (CMV status not recorded). Some clones in this sample may be carry-over from other donors' samples. The CDR3: CASISRQGAPSGANVLTF. CDR3 DNA: TGTGCCAGCATCAGCAGGCAGGGGGCCCCCTCTGGGGCCAACGTCCTGACTTTC.